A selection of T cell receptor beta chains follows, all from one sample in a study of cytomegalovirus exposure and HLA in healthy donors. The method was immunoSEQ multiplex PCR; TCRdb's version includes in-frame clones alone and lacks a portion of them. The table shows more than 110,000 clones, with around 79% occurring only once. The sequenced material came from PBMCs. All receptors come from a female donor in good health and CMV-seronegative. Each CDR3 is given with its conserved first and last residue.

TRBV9 CASSVLSSGRTGELFF
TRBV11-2 CASSPGLAYEQYF
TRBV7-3 CASSPPSYSEQFF
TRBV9 CASSPPGGGLSYTF
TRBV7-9 CASSFGGASNQPQHF
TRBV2 CASHDSSSYEQYF
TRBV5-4 CASSLERTSGDEQYF
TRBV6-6 CASSYRTGAQYF
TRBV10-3 CATGATEISTDTQYF
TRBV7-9 CASSRGTGTEAFF
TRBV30 CAWSVLEGFSPYEQYF
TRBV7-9 CASRPTSSTDTQYF
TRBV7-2 CASSLGRAAGNTIYF
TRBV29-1 CSVETGTGGEQYF
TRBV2 CASREGGGIGNQPQHF
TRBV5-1 CASGATGGGYNEQFF
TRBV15 CATSRDGTRQETQYF
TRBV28 CASSWSVEEKLFF
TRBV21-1 CASSKSRARRPDTQYF
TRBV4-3 CASSQEPGQGYYGYTF
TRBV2 CASSRQVNYGYTF
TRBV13 CASSLRPGQGSSYEQYF
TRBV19 CASSQRGRGTPEAFF
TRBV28 CASSSFKLAGASYEQYF
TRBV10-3 CAISDGVATYEQYF
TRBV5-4 CASSLGIGVLGETQYF
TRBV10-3 CAITDRGGDTQYF
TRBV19 CASSTRTGPQHF
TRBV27 CASSSTTSFEEQFF
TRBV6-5 CASATGIGNQPQHF
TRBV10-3 CAISAGGTEAFF
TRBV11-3 CASSLRELGTGELFF
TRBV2 CATRTGKETQYF
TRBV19 CASSTPLSNYGYTF
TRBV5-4 CASSDGLAGTDTQYF
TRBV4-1 CASSQPLRGYEQYF
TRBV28 CASSLYDRPYEQYF
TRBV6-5 CASSVGQGVTGELFF
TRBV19 CASSDSRSTEAFF
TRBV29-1 CSGVAGGSYNEQFF
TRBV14 CASSQVTYNEQFF
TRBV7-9 CASSWTGGSSGANVLTF
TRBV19 CASMGTGRGNTEAFF
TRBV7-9 CASSLGGRALETQYF
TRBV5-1 CASSLNSGTGESYTF
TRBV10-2 CASSVTGFGLTNEKLFF
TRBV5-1 CASSTLLAGGRSDTQYF
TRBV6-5 CASSYRDSYEQYF
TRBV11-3 CASSLDRVSYEQYF
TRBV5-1 CASSLGDREQYF